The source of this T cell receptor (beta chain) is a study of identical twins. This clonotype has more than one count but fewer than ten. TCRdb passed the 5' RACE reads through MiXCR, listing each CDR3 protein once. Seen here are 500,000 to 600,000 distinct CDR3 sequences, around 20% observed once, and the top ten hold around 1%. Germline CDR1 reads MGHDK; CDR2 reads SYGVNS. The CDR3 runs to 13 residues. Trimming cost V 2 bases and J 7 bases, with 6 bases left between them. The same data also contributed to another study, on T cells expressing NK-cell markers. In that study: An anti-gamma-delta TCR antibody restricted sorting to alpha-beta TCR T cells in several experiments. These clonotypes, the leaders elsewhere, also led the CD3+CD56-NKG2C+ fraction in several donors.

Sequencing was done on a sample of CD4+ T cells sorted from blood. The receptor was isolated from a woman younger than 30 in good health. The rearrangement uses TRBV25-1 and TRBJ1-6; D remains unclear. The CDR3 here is CASSELWNSPLHF. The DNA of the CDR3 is TGTGCCAGCAGTGAACTCTGGAATTCACCCCTCCACTTT.